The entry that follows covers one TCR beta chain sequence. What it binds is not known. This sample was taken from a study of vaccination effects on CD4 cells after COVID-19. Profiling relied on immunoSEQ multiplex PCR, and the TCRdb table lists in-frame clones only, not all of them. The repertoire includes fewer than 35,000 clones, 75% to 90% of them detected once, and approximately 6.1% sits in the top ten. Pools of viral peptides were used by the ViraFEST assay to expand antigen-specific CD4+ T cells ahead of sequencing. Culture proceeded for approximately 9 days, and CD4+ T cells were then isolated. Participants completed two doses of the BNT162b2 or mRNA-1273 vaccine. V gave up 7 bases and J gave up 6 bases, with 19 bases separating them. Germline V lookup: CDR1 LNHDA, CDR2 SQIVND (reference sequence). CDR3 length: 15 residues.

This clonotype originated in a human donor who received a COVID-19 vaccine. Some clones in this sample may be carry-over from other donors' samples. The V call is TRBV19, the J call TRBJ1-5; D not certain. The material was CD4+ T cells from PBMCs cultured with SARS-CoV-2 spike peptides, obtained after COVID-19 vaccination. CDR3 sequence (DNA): TGTGCCAGTACCTCGACGGCGTCAAGAGGTCAGCCCCAGCATTTT. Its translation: CASTSTASRGQPQHF.